The sample holds a few counts of the clone carrying this T cell receptor beta chain. This entry belongs to a study of post-analysis software for immune sequencing data. Unique molecular identifiers had been added to the TCR beta cDNA libraries. TCRdb redid the calling of the PCR reads with MiXCR, one entry per CDR3 protein. The sample has roughly 200,000 distinct CDR3 sequences, 25% to 35% seen once. This TCR derives from a girl between 2 and 17 years old with multiple sclerosis. The sample taken for sequencing was blood.

Here the CDR3 reads CASSSGTVNYGYTF. CDR3 in DNA: TGTGCCAGCAGCTCCGGGACGGTAAACTATGGCTACACCTTC. The V gene is TRBV7-9, the J gene TRBJ1-2; D may be TRBD1 (5 bases). There are 14 residues in the CDR3. V was pared by 4 bases and J by 2 bases, with 11 bases between. The germline V gene has CDR1 SEHNR and CDR2 FQNEAQ (reference sequence).